The 13 T cell receptor beta chains below were found in one sample sequenced in a study of T cell changes during pregnancy in multiple sclerosis. Profiled with immunoSEQ multiplex PCR; TCRdb holds only in-frame clones, not every one. The data show about 42,000 clones, around 80% seen once. Material: CD4+ T cells from peripheral blood mononuclear cells, obtained before pregnancy. These receptors were collected from a female donor with multiple sclerosis, enrolled in a pregnancy study.

V usage is TRBV30 and J usage is TRBJ1-5; D might be TRBD1 (5 bases). This CDR3 contains 14 residues. Per germline, CDR1 GTSNPN and CDR2 SVGIG (reference sequence). V gave up 3 bases and J gave up 1 base, with 10 bases separating them. The CDR3 nucleotides read TGTGCCTGGAGCCTGGGGCGGAGCAATCAGCCCCAGCATTTT. This codes for CAWSLGRSNQPQHF.

This chain uses TRBV7-3 with TRBJ2-3; 9 bases match TRBD2. Trimming cost V 3 bases and J 8 bases; bases outside gene matches: 9. The CDR3 covers 15 residues. The V gene's germline CDR1 is SGHTA and CDR2 FQGTGA. The CDR3 reads CASSFPGGGASTQYF. The CDR3, as DNA: TGTGCCAGCAGCTTCCCTGGCGGGGGGGCCAGTACGCAGTATTTT.

This chain uses TRBV6-6 with TRBJ1-2; D possibly corresponds to TRBD1 (5 bases). Germline V gene sequence: CDR1 MNHNY, CDR2 SVGAGI (reference sequence). The CDR3 contains 15 residues. V lost 0 bases and J 3 bases, leaving 11 bases between the germline ends. As DNA, the CDR3 is TGTGCCAGCAGTTACTCCAATCGGGGGGACTATGGCTACACCTTC. It is translated as CASSYSNRGDYGYTF.

This CDR3 reads CASSYHLAGGDGELFF. The CDR3 DNA reads TGTGCCAGCAGTTACCACCTAGCGGGAGGGGACGGGGAGCTGTTTTTT. V gene TRBV6-5 combines with J gene TRBJ2-2; TRBD2 agrees at 12 bases. With 2 bases clipped from V and 7 bases from J, the junction kept 5 bases outside the gene matches. Germline CDR1 and CDR2: MNHEY and SVGAGI. This CDR3 region has 16 residues.

The V call is TRBV6-6, the J call TRBJ1-1, with 9 bases identical to TRBD1. Per the germline V gene, CDR1 is MNHNY and CDR2 is SVGAGI (reference sequence). The CDR3 length is 15 residues. J lost 1 base, V lost 6 bases, and 6 bases had no gene match. The CDR3 protein is CASSNGQGTNTEAFF. Written as DNA, the CDR3 is TGTGCCAGCAGCAATGGACAGGGGACGAACACTGAAGCTTTCTTT.

The chain employs TRBV25-1 and TRBJ1-1; possibly TRBD1 for D (5 bases). With 5 bases removed from V and 2 bases from J, the gap between germline ends came to 18 bases. The CDR3 runs to 16 residues. CDR1 and CDR2 (germline): MGHDK, SYGVNS. The CDR3 here is CASSRISARANTEAFF. The CDR3 DNA is TGTGCCAGCAGTAGAATTTCCGCCAGGGCCAACACTGAAGCTTTCTTT.

The chain carries TRBV9 and TRBJ1-4; 10 nucleotides align to TRBD1. In germline, CDR1 is SGDLS, CDR2 YYNGEE. V gave up 1 base and J gave up 7 bases; unmatched junction bases: 1. The CDR3 covers 14 residues. CDR3 sequence reads: CASSVRTGGEKLFF. The CDR3 DNA reads TGTGCCAGCAGCGTACGGACAGGGGGTGAAAAACTGTTTTTT.

The CDR3 DNA sequence: TGTGCCTGGAGTAGTGGACAGTCCTCTGGGGCCAACGTCCTGACTTTC. Translation: CAWSSGQSSGANVLTF. The rearrangement joins TRBV30 to TRBJ2-6; TRBD1 might be the D (6 bases). The CDR3 runs 16 residues. Germline CDR1 and CDR2: GTSNPN and SVGIG (reference sequence). The V end lost 2 bases, the J end lost 0 bases, and 11 bases lay between the germline ends.

The rearrangement links TRBV6-1 to TRBJ1-3; weak D call: TRBD1 (6 bases). This CDR3 is 16 amino acids long. V was pared by 3 bases and J by 0 bases, with 12 bases between. Per the germline V gene, CDR1 is MNHNS and CDR2 is SASEGT. CDR3 region: CASSEQQGLSGNTIYF. CDR3 in DNA: TGTGCCAGCAGTGAGCAACAGGGCCTCTCTGGAAACACCATATATTTT.

J is TRBJ2-3 and V is TRBV2, with TRBD2 matching over 14 bases. There are 15 residues in the CDR3. V trimming: 11 bases; J trimming: 4 bases; junction bases outside the gene matches: 8. Germline CDR1 and CDR2: SNHLY and FYNNEI. This chain's CDR3 is CAGTRLAGGADTQYF. CDR3 sequence (DNA): TGTGCCGGAACTAGACTAGCGGGAGGGGCAGATACGCAGTATTTT.

This chain links TRBV6-5 with TRBJ2-7; a weak D match, TRBD2 (5 bases). V shed 2 bases and J shed 5 bases, with 13 bases lying between them. This CDR3 region has 14 residues. Germline assignment: CDR1 MNHEY and CDR2 SVGAGI. The CDR3 is CASSYRTHTDEQYF. The CDR3 coding sequence is TGTGCCAGCAGTTACAGGACTCATACGGACGAGCAGTACTTC.

This rearrangement joins TRBV2 to TRBJ2-3, with TRBD2 as a possible D gene (6 bases). Germline V gives CDR1 SNHLY, CDR2 FYNNEI. The CDR3 extends over 14 amino acids. V was cut by 8 bases and J by 2 bases, with 14 bases left in between. The CDR3: CASLSGPNTDTQYF. For the CDR3, the DNA is TGTGCCAGCCTTAGCGGCCCAAACACAGATACGCAGTATTTT.

The chain couples TRBV5-1 to TRBJ2-1; no clear D. The CDR3 is 12 residues long. With 0 bases removed from V and 7 bases from J, the gap between germline ends came to 5 bases. Germline CDR1 reads SGHRS; CDR2 reads YFSETQ. CDR3 in amino acids: CASSLDSNEQFF. CDR3 bases: TGCGCCAGCAGCTTGGACAGTAATGAGCAGTTCTTC.